A single sample is the source of the 14 T cell receptor beta chains below, sequenced in a study of cytomegalovirus exposure and HLA in healthy donors. This PCR relied on a set of 60 Vbeta primers and 13 Jbeta primers. Libraries were prepared by immunoSEQ multiplex PCR; TCRdb keeps only in-frame clonotypes and omits some of them. This sample's table reports more than 60,000 clones. The sample comprised PBMCs. Receptors originate from a boy younger than 18 in good health and CMV-seronegative.

The chain combines TRBV27 with TRBJ1-2; tentative D call: TRBD1 (6 bases). Germline V gives CDR1 MNHEY, CDR2 SMNVEV (reference sequence). CDR3 length: 16 residues. V was cut by 4 bases and J by 4 bases, with 19 bases left in between. CDR3 residues: CASSSISRDKAYGYTF. CDR3 nucleotide sequence: TGTGCCAGCAGTTCCATCTCCCGGGACAAGGCCTATGGCTACACCTTC.

This chain uses TRBV30 with TRBJ1-3; the D is unclear. Germline assignment: CDR1 GTSNPN and CDR2 SVGIG (reference sequence). The CDR3 contains 14 residues. Trimming left V 3 bases short and J 5 bases short, with 14 bases between. The CDR3 spells CAWRKLGDRNTIYF. The CDR3 coding sequence is TGTGCCTGGAGGAAGTTGGGAGACAGAAACACCATATATTTT. Combining the CDR3 with reference TRBV30 and TRBJ1-3 gives the whole variable domain SQTIHQWPATLVQPVGSPLSLECTVEGTSNPNLYWYRQAAGRGLQLLFYSVGIGQISSEVPQNLSASRPQDRQFILSSKKLLLSDSGFYLCAWRKLGDRNTIYFGEGSWLTVV.

The chain carries TRBV7-6 and TRBJ2-7, with 11 positions matching TRBD2. CDR1 is SGHVS and CDR2 is FNYEAQ in the germline V gene. V lost 5 bases, J lost 4 bases, and 7 bases stayed unmatched. This CDR3 region has 15 residues. The CDR3 loop is CASSLLLAGVYEQYF. The DNA of the CDR3 is TGTGCCAGCAGCCTGTTACTAGCGGGAGTATACGAGCAGTACTTC.

This chain links TRBV9 with TRBJ2-5, with 9 positions matching TRBD2. In germline, CDR1 is SGDLS, CDR2 YYNGEE. The V and J ends lost 0 bases and 5 bases, in that order; junction bases with no gene match: 5. This CDR3 has 15 residues. CDR3 region: CASSVGVAGVETQYF. The DNA of the CDR3 is TGTGCCAGCAGCGTAGGGGTAGCGGGGGTGGAGACCCAGTACTTC.

The chain carries TRBV9 and TRBJ1-5; 7 nucleotides align to TRBD1. Germline values: CDR1 SGDLS, CDR2 YYNGEE. The CDR3 totals 16 residues. J gave up 0 bases and V 4 bases, and 7 bases lay outside the gene matches. The chain's CDR3 is CASSTGAQFSNQPQHF. The CDR3 coding sequence is TGTGCCAGCAGCACAGGGGCCCAGTTTAGCAATCAGCCCCAGCATTTT. Variable domain in full (rest from reference TRBV9 and TRBJ1-5): DSGVTQTPKHLITATGQRVTLRCSPRSGDLSVYWYQQSLDQGLQFLIQYYNGEERAKGNILERFSAQQFPDLHSELNLSSLELGDSALYFCASSTGAQFSNQPQHFGDGTRLSIL.

The chain employs TRBV5-4 and TRBJ1-4, with D hard to call. Trimming shortened V by 3 bases and J by 0 bases, and 3 bases separated the two germline ends. Germline assignment: CDR1 SGHNT and CDR2 YYREEE (reference sequence). The CDR3 length is 13 residues. The CDR3 here is CASSSATNEKLFF. The CDR3 DNA follows: TGTGCCAGCAGCTCTGCAACTAATGAAAAACTGTTTTTT.

This sequence joins TRBV14 and TRBJ1-1; weak D call: TRBD1 (5 bases). V was pared by 4 bases and J by 0 bases, with 15 bases between. The CDR3 runs to 16 residues. CDR1 is SGHDN and CDR2 is FVKESK in the germline V gene. The CDR3 sequence is CASSLRRGTLNTEAFF. CDR3 bases: TGTGCCAGCAGCCTTCGCCGGGGGACCCTGAACACTGAAGCTTTCTTT.

This sequence joins TRBV30 and TRBJ1-2; TRBD1 agrees at 7 bases. The germline gives CDR1 GTSNPN, CDR2 SVGIG (reference sequence). There are 12 residues in the CDR3. The junction had 6 bases not matched to a gene; V was cut back by 3 bases and J by 8 bases. CDR3 sequence: CAWRPDRDGYTF. As DNA, the CDR3 is TGTGCCTGGAGGCCTGACAGGGACGGCTACACCTTC. The variable domain in full, with the rest retrieved from reference TRBV30 and TRBJ1-2, is SQTIHQWPATLVQPVGSPLSLECTVEGTSNPNLYWYRQAAGRGLQLLFYSVGIGQISSEVPQNLSASRPQDRQFILSSKKLLLSDSGFYLCAWRPDRDGYTFGSGTRLTVV.

This sequence joins TRBV6-5 and TRBJ1-2; D ambiguous. The CDR3 consists of 15 residues. Trimming took 8 bases from V and 8 from J, leaving 24 bases between them. Looked up from germline, CDR1 is MNHEY and CDR2 is SVGAGI. The CDR3 loop is CASGKAGVEVRGYTF. The CDR3 nucleotides are TGTGCCAGCGGGAAAGCGGGCGTAGAGGTACGGGGCTACACCTTC.

This sequence joins TRBV27 and TRBJ2-7; maybe TRBD2 (6 bases). This CDR3 is 14 amino acids long. Germline loops: CDR1 MNHEY, CDR2 SMNVEV (reference sequence). Deletions cut 9 bases from V and 1 base from J, with 16 bases between. The CDR3 DNA follows: TGTGCCAGTAGCCGGGAGCAGAGGTCCTACGAGCAGTACTTC. Translation gives CASSREQRSYEQYF.

The chain carries TRBV9 and TRBJ2-1, with 7 bases fitting TRBD2. This CDR3 is built from 15 residues. Losses at the gene ends were 3 bases for V and 8 bases for J; bases not matched to a gene: 11. Germline V gives CDR1 SGDLS, CDR2 YYNGEE. Written as DNA, the CDR3 is TGTGCCAGCAGCGCTAGCGGACGTGCTAATGATGAGCAGTTCTTC. It is translated as CASSASGRANDEQFF.

The rearrangement links TRBV25-1 to TRBJ2-1; D might be TRBD2 (6 bases). Germline V gives CDR1 MGHDK, CDR2 SYGVNS. The ends were cut back, 1 base at V and 6 bases at J, with 13 bases in the middle. The CDR3 totals 15 residues. The CDR3 sequence is CASSELGLASNEQFF. CDR3 nucleotide sequence: TGTGCCAGCAGTGAATTAGGGCTAGCGAGCAATGAGCAGTTCTTC.

This sequence joins TRBV2 and TRBJ2-6; D is possibly TRBD2 (5 bases). This CDR3 comprises 14 residues. Germline CDR1 SNHLY, CDR2 FYNNEI. The V and J ends lost 3 bases and 2 bases respectively, with 5 bases between them. CDR3 amino acids: CASSERAGANVLTF. CDR3 nucleotides: TGTGCCAGCAGTGAGCGGGCTGGGGCCAACGTCCTGACTTTC.

This chain joins TRBV30 and TRBJ1-4; TRBD1 might be the D (6 bases). There are 13 residues in the CDR3. V was pared by 1 base and J by 8 bases, with 11 bases between. The germline CDR1 and CDR2 sequences are GTSNPN and SVGIG (reference sequence). In DNA, the CDR3 is TGTGCCTGGAGTGCGGCGGACAGCGAAAAACTGTTTTTT. Its translation: CAWSAADSEKLFF.